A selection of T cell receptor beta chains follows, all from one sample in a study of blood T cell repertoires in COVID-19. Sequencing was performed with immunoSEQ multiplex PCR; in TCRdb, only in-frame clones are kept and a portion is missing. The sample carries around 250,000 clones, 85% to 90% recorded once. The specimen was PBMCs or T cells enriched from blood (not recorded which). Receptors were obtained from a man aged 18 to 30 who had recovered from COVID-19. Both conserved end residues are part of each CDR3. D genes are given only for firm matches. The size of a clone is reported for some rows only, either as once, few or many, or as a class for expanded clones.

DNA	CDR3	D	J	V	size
TGTGCCAGCAGCCAGTTGACGGGTCTAAATGAAAAACTGTTTTTT	CASSQLTGLNEKLFF	NA	TRBJ1-4	TRBV7-9	NA
TGCGCCAGCAGCTTGCGAGGACAGGGGGGGTCACCCCTCCACTTT	CASSLRGQGGSPLHF	TRBD1	TRBJ1-6	TRBV5-1	NA
TGCGCCAGCAGACCAACTTCACTAGGCCTCGGGGACGAGCAGTACTTC	CASRPTSLGLGDEQYF	NA	TRBJ2-7	TRBV4-1	NA
TGTGCCAGCAGCCCAGATACAACTAATGAAAAACTGTTTTTT	CASSPDTTNEKLFF	NA	TRBJ1-4	TRBV7-9	few
TGTGCCACCTCACAGGGGGAGAACACTGAAGCTTTCTTT	CATSQGENTEAFF	TRBD1	TRBJ1-1	TRBV10-3	NA
TGTGCCAGCAGTTCTTTCCTACCAGGACAGGGTCCCTACGAGCAGTACTTC	CASSSFLPGQGPYEQYF	TRBD1	TRBJ2-7	TRBV27	NA
TGTGCCAGCAGCGTGACAGCGGGGGAGCCCAATGAGCAGTTCTTC	CASSVTAGEPNEQFF	TRBD2	TRBJ2-1	TRBV9	NA
TGTGCCAGCAGTTCGGGACAGGGCTATGGCTACACCTTC	CASSSGQGYGYTF	TRBD1	TRBJ1-2	TRBV12-3/TRBV12-4	NA
TGCGCCAGCAGCCAAGATCGGGGCAGGGGGGAGTCCTATGGCTACACCTTC	CASSQDRGRGESYGYTF	TRBD1	TRBJ1-2	TRBV4-1	NA
TGCGCCAGCAGCCAAGCCGGGACTAGCGGGTTTCAAGAGACCCAGTACTTC	CASSQAGTSGFQETQYF	TRBD2	TRBJ2-5	TRBV4-1	NA
TGTGCCAGCAGCTTCGGAGTTACCTACGAGCAGTACTTC	CASSFGVTYEQYF	NA	TRBJ2-7	TRBV5-6	NA
TGTGCCAGCAGCTCGACAGGGGGCTCTCAGCCCCAGCATTTT	CASSSTGGSQPQHF	TRBD1	TRBJ1-5	TRBV7-9	NA
TGTGCCAGCTCACCGGGGCGGCTCAACTATGGCTACACCTTC	CASSPGRLNYGYTF	NA	TRBJ1-2	TRBV18	once
TGCGCCAGCAGCCTATACGGAGATACGCAGTATTTT	CASSLYGDTQYF	NA	TRBJ2-3	TRBV5-1	once
TGTGCCAGCAGTTCGGGACAGGGACCTTCACCCCTCCACTTT	CASSSGQGPSPLHF	TRBD1	TRBJ1-6	TRBV28	NA
TGTGCCAGCAGCCCTTGGGACAGCTCCTACGAGCAGTACTTC	CASSPWDSSYEQYF	TRBD1	TRBJ2-7	TRBV3-1/TRBV3-2	few
TGTGCCAGCTCACTTAATCCAGGTAGCAATCAGCCCCAGCATTTT	CASSLNPGSNQPQHF	NA	TRBJ1-5	TRBV18	NA
TGTGCCTGGAGTGTACCGGGACAGGGGCCCCTTGAAGCTTTCTTT	CAWSVPGQGPLEAFF	TRBD1	TRBJ1-1	TRBV30	once
TGTGCCTGGAGTGCGGCGGGGTTATCCTACGAGCAGTACTTC	CAWSAAGLSYEQYF	NA	TRBJ2-7	TRBV30	NA
TGTGCCAGCAGCCTCTGGGGAGTCGGGCTTGCAGAGACCCAGTACTTC	CASSLWGVGLAETQYF	NA	TRBJ2-5	TRBV14	NA
TGTGCCAGCAGCCAAGATGTAGGGACAGGGGGCAACAATGAGCAGTTCTTC	CASSQDVGTGGNNEQFF	TRBD1	TRBJ2-1	TRBV14	NA
TGTGCCAGCAGCCAAGATAGAACTAGCGGGGAGCTGTTTTTT	CASSQDRTSGELFF	NA	TRBJ2-2	TRBV3-1/TRBV3-2	NA
TGTGCCAGCAGTTACGGGCGGGCAGGGGGTCAGCCCCAGCATTTT	CASSYGRAGGQPQHF	TRBD1	TRBJ1-5	TRBV6-5	NA
TGCGCCAGCAGCTTATCGGGGATCCCGAATCAGCCCCAGCATTTT	CASSLSGIPNQPQHF	NA	TRBJ1-5	TRBV5-1	NA
TGTGCCAGCAGTTTATTCGACGAGCAGTACTTC	CASSLFDEQYF	NA	TRBJ2-7	TRBV12-3/TRBV12-4	NA
TGTGCCAGCAGTTTGGACAGGGGGCCCAGAGATACGCAGTATTTT	CASSLDRGPRDTQYF	TRBD1	TRBJ2-3	TRBV2	NA
TGTGCCACTAACGGGACAGGGTCTTCACCCCTCCACTTT	CATNGTGSSPLHF	TRBD1	TRBJ1-6	TRBV15	once
TGTGCCAGCAGTGACCGGCCGGCGGGAAAGACCCAGTACTTC	CASSDRPAGKTQYF	NA	TRBJ2-5	TRBV6-1	NA
TGCGCCAGCAGCTTGAGGGGGGGAAGTGAAAAACTGTTTTTT	CASSLRGGSEKLFF	NA	TRBJ1-4	TRBV5-1	once
TGCAGCGTTGGCAGGGGAGTCAATCAGCCCCAGCATTTT	CSVGRGVNQPQHF	NA	TRBJ1-5	TRBV29-1	NA
TGCACCCTAGGGGCAGCCGAGTCCTATGGCTACACCTTC	CTLGAAESYGYTF	NA	TRBJ1-2	TRBV29-1	once
TGTGCCAGCAGTCCAGGGACAGGGATAGGAGCTTTCTTT	CASSPGTGIGAFF	TRBD1	TRBJ1-1	TRBV27	NA
TGTGCCAGTAGTCCCGACAGGGGCCACTTAGGGAATGAGCAGTTCTTC	CASSPDRGHLGNEQFF	TRBD1	TRBJ2-1	TRBV19	NA
TGTGCCAGCAGTGAAAGGCAGGGGGGGAACACTGAAGCTTTCTTT	CASSERQGGNTEAFF	TRBD1	TRBJ1-1	TRBV2	few
TGCGCCAGCAGCCCCCGGGACAGCCAAGAGACCCAGTACTTC	CASSPRDSQETQYF	TRBD1	TRBJ2-5	TRBV5-1	once
TGTGCCAGCAGCCCAGGAAGGGACTACTACGAGCAGTACTTC	CASSPGRDYYEQYF	TRBD2	TRBJ2-7	TRBV4-2	NA